In its sample, the clone carrying this T cell receptor (beta chain) was seen a few times. As yet, its antigen is unknown. From RNA transcripts, TCR beta CDR3 regions were amplified. When the TCR CDR3 underwent first-round RT-PCR, the HTBI primer set was used. In TCRdb, the multiplex PCR reads were re-called with MiXCR into one record per CDR3 protein. There are hundreds of thousands of distinct CDR3 sequences in the sample; around 14% occur only once, and under 7% lies in the top ten. V was trimmed by 1 base and J by 0 bases, leaving 9 bases between them. The CDR3 contains 15 residues. Germline assignment: CDR1 DFQATT and CDR2 SNEGSKA (reference sequence). The entry originates in a study of T cells in Graves' hyperthyroidism and ophthalmopathy. Study observations and caveats: Stable hyperthyroidism and ophthalmopathy were separated using 13 V-J signatures.

This TCR came from a woman aged 25-40 years with Graves' hyperthyroidism that later progressed to Graves' ophthalmopathy. The sequenced material came from blood. The rearrangement links TRBV20-1 to TRBJ1-4; weak D call: TRBD1 (5 bases). The CDR3 DNA follows: TGCAGTGCTAGAGCCGGGACTTCAACTAATGAAAAACTGTTTTTT. This encodes CSARAGTSTNEKLFF.